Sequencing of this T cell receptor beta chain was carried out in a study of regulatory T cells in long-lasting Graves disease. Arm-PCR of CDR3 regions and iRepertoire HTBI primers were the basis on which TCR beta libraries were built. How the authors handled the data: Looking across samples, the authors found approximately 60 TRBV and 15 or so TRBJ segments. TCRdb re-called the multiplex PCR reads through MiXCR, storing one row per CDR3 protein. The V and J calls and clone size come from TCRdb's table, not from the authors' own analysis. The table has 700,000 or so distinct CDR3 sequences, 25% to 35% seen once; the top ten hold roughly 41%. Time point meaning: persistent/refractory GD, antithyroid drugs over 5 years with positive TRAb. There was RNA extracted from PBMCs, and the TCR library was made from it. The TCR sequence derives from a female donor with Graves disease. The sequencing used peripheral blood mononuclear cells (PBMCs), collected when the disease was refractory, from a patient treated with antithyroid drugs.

CDR3 sequence: CASSNFPNEQYF. The CDR3 coding sequence is TGTGCCAGCAGCAATTTCCCCAACGAGCAGTACTTC. V gene TRBV6-1 combines with J gene TRBJ2-7; D remains unclear. CDR3 length equals 12 residues. The ends were cut back, 6 bases at V and 5 bases at J, with 11 bases in the middle. Germline V lookup: CDR1 MNHNS, CDR2 SASEGT.